These 4 T cell receptor beta chains originate from one sample sequenced in a study of Graves' ophthalmopathy and Graves' hyperthyroidism. The sequenced template was RNA, covering the TCR beta CDR3 region. Scientists carried out first-round RT-PCR using HTBI primers and then a second-round multiplex PCR. TCRdb used MiXCR to reprocess the multiplex PCR reads, holding one entry per CDR3 protein. The sample lists roughly 350,000 distinct CDR3 sequences, approximately 18% occurring once. Sample: peripheral blood. These receptors were obtained from an adult woman with stable Graves' hyperthyroidism.

This clonotype occurred many times. The V and J genes are TRBV28 and TRBJ1-1; D may be TRBD1 (5 bases). CDR3 length equals 12 residues. The V end was cut by 6 bases, the J end by 7 bases, with 12 bases between. In germline, CDR1 is MDHEN, CDR2 SYDVKM. CDR3 in amino acids: CASSQGVGEAFF. CDR3 DNA sequence: TGTGCCAGCAGCCAAGGGGTTGGTGAAGCTTTCTTT.

This clonotype occurred many times. This sequence joins TRBV7-9 and TRBJ2-5, with D possibly TRBD2 on 6 matching bases. V lost 1 base to trimming and J lost 3 bases, with 9 bases between them. The CDR3 has 14 amino acids. Germline CDR1 is SEHNR and CDR2 is FQNEAQ (reference sequence). As DNA, the CDR3 is TGTGCCAGCAGCTTAGGTAGCGGAGAAGAGACCCAGTACTTC. Translation gives CASSLGSGEETQYF.

The chain is built from TRBV4-1 and TRBJ2-2, with TRBD2 matching over 16 bases. Trimming cost V 1 base and J 3 bases; bases outside gene matches: 5. The germline V gene has CDR1 MGHRA and CDR2 YSYEKL. This CDR3 region has 19 residues. CDR3 residues: CASSQGGLAGGPYTGELFF. Here the CDR3 DNA reads TGCGCCAGCAGCCAAGGGGGACTAGCGGGAGGGCCCTACACCGGGGAGCTGTTTTTT.

This clonotype was counted many times. The chain has TRBV27 and TRBJ2-7; 7 nucleotides line up with TRBD2. The V and J ends lost 2 bases and 2 bases, in that order; junction bases with no gene match: 6. The CDR3 runs to 15 residues. Germline V gene lookup returns CDR1 MNHEY and CDR2 SMNVEV (reference sequence). Here the CDR3 reads CASSLGAGVTYEQYF. The CDR3 nucleotides read TGTGCCAGCAGTTTAGGGGCGGGAGTTACCTACGAGCAGTACTTC.